The clone carrying this TCR beta chain has a handful of counts. Its matching antigen is unknown. Distinct nucleotide sequences in the sample also encode this CDR3. Generated by immunoSEQ multiplex PCR, the TCRdb table keeps only in-frame clones and is missing some. Seen here are 2,500,000 or so clones, 92% observed once, and the top ten hold around 0.35%. Germline assignment: CDR1 SGHRS and CDR2 YFSETQ. The CDR3 is 12 residues long. The V end was cut by 0 bases, the J end by 6 bases, with 3 bases between. The sample comes from a study of shared clonotypes between healthy human individuals. In the study overall: The study used three CD4 naive, three CD4 memory, two CD8 naive and one CD8 memory plate per donor. Study outcomes and limitations: Sample collection involved blood only; tissue repertoires are likely different. Clonotypes shared by all four sorted-subset donors had higher generation probabilities than non-shared clonotypes. Naive subsets usually exceeded memory subsets in estimated richness.

This chain connects TRBV5-1 to TRBJ2-2; D gene ambiguous. Sequencing was carried out using naive CD4+ T cells from PBMCs. Subset in this sample: CD45RA+ positively selected. The sequence was collected from a young man in good health. Some clones in this sample may be carry-over from other donors' samples. The CDR3 DNA reads as TGCGCCAGCAGCTTGGATGCCGGGGAGCTGTTTTTT. Translating it yields CASSLDAGELFF.